This T cell receptor (beta chain) emerged from a study of T cell repertoires in Merkel cell carcinoma (dated by TCRdb to between 2017 and 2020). For the wider study: Patients with prior intralesional immunotherapy or systemic immune checkpoint blockade before the biopsy were excluded. The MCPyV-specific clonotypes were initially defined from expanded tumor-infiltrating lymphocytes through tetramer sorting, cloning and paired TCR sequencing. A diagnosis of MCPyV-positive Merkel cell carcinoma and successful in vitro expansion of tumor-infiltrating lymphocytes were required for inclusion. What the research found in general, with its limitations: No normal tissue biopsies were studied.

Only a few counts were recorded for this clone. This receptor's antigen is unknown. Base qualities are missing; no much larger clone stands one base away. At the DNA level, this CDR3 is encoded by other sequences in the same sample as well. TRB CDR3 sequencing and data processing of tumor genomic DNA were performed with the immunoSEQ assay. The table was pulled from immuneACCESS by TCRdb, which kept in-frame rearrangements only. Such tables lose some clones; where checked, under half of the loss comes from unresolved V genes, and the rest has no known cause. Counted in this sample were 11,000 to 15,000 clones; 65% to 85% of them appeared once. Roughly 18% of the sample rests with the top ten. From cysteine to phenylalanine, the CDR3 is 15 amino acids long. The read is trimmed to its CDR3 DNA, 45 bases read in frame from base 1. Germline trimming: 3 bases from V, 3 bases from J; junction bases outside gene matches: 2. The germline V gene (reference sequence) provides CDR1 DFQATT and CDR2 SNEGSKA.

Biopsy-confirmed MCPyV-positive Merkel cell carcinoma was present in the study subjects, and positive serum antibodies to T-antigen were found in every subject. Genomic DNA was extracted from more than five adjacent 10-micron frozen tumor sections without any cell sorting or culture. Roughly 5 x 5 x 5 mm of tumor biopsy tissue was frozen in optimal cutting temperature compound. Hematoxylin and eosin scout sections confirmed abundant Merkel cell carcinoma and infiltrating cells in the frozen biopsy. Sequencing was performed on tumor tissue. The TCR was taken from an adult with Merkel cell carcinoma. The chain uses TRBV20-1 and TRBJ2-3; TRBD2 agrees with 14 junctional bases. The CDR3 protein is CSASGLAGGTDTQYF. The DNA is TGCAGTGCTAGTGGACTAGCGGGAGGTACAGATACGCAGTATTTT.